Included here is one TCR beta chain sequence, with context. This sample was taken from a study of blood T cell repertoires in COVID-19. The table came from immunoSEQ multiplex PCR; TCRdb's copy has only in-frame clones and leaves some out. The table lists some 87,000 clones, 70% to 90% of them singletons. V was clipped by 1 base and J by 6 bases; unmatched bases: 3. Germline assignment: CDR1 SGDLS and CDR2 YYNGEE. This CDR3 has 14 amino acids. The chain combines TRBV9 with TRBJ2-3; TRBD2 matches at 9 bases. The clonotype comes from a human donor in a cohort sampled during active COVID-19. Specimen: peripheral blood. The CDR3 spells CASSVIAGVDTQYF. The CDR3 region has the DNA TGTGCCAGCAGCGTAATAGCGGGGGTTGATACGCAGTATTTT.